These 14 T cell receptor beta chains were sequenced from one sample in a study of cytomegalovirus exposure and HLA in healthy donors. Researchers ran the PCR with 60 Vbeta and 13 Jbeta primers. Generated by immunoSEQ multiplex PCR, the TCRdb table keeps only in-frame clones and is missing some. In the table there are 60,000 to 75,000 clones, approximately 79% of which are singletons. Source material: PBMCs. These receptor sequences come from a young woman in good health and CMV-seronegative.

CDR3 sequence reads: CASHPLGGKLFF. The CDR3 DNA is TGTGCCAGCCATCCCCTGGGAGGGAAACTGTTTTTT. The gene calls are TRBV5-5 and TRBJ1-4; unclear D gene. The CDR3 is 12 amino acids. Germline CDR1 is SGHKS and CDR2 is YYEKEE (reference sequence). Trimming took 7 bases from V and 11 from J, leaving 15 bases between them.

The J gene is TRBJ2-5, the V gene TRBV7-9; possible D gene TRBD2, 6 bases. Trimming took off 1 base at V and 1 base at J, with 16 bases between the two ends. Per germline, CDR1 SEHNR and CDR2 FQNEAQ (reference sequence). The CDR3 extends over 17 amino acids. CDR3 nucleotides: TGTGCCAGCAGCTTAGATTTTGGGGGAGGAAGCCAAGAGACCCAGTACTTC. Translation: CASSLDFGGGSQETQYF. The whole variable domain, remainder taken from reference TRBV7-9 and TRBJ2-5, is DTGVSQNPRHKITKRGQNVTFRCDPISEHNRLYWYRQTLGQGPEFLTYFQNEAQLEKSRLLSDRFSAERPKGSFSTLEIQRTEQGDSAMYLCASSLDFGGGSQETQYFGPGTRLLVL.

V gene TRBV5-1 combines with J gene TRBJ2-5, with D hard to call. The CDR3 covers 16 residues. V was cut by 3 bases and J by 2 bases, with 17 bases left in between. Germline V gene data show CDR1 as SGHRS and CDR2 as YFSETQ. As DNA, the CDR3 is TGCGCCAGCAGCTACCAAAATTTCTTAGCACAAGAGACCCAGTACTTC. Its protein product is CASSYQNFLAQETQYF. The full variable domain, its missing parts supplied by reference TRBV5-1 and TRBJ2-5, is KAGVTQTPRYLIKTRGQQVTLSCSPISGHRSVSWYQQTPGQGLQFLFEYFSETQRNKGNFPGRFSGRQFSNSRSEMNVSTLELGDSALYLCASSYQNFLAQETQYFGPGTRLLVL.

This chain's CDR3 is CASSFSGDSGNTIYF. The CDR3 bases are TGCGCCAGCAGCTTCTCAGGGGACTCTGGAAACACCATATATTTT. V and J are TRBV5-1 and TRBJ1-3; D is perhaps TRBD1 (6 bases). The CDR3 sequence is 15 residues long. V lost 2 bases to trimming and J lost 0 bases, with 9 bases between them. Germline V lookup: CDR1 SGHRS, CDR2 YFSETQ.

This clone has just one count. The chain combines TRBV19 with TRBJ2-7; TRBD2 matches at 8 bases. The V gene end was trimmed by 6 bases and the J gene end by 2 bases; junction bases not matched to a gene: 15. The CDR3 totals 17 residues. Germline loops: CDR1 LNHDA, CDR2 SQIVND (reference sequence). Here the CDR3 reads CASRKGTSGTTPYEQYF. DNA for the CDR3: TGTGCCAGTAGGAAAGGAACTAGCGGAACTACTCCCTACGAGCAGTACTTC.

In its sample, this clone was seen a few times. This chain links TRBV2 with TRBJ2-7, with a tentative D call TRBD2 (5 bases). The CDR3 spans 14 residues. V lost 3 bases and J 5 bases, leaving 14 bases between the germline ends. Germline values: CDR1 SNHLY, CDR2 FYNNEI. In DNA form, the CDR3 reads TGTGCCAGCAGTGAGGAGGCGCATCGGAACGAGCAGTACTTC. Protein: CASSEEAHRNEQYF.

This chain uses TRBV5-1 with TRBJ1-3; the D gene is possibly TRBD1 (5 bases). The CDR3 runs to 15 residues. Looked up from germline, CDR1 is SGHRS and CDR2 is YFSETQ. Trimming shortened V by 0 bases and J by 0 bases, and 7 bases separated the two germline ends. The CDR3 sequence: CASSLGGNSGNTIYF. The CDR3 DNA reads TGCGCCAGCAGCTTGGGGGGCAACTCTGGAAACACCATATATTTT.

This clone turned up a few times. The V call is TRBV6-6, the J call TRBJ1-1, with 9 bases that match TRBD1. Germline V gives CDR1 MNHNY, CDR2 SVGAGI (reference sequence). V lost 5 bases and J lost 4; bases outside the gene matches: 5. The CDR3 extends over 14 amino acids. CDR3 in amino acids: CASSRDRGSTEAFF. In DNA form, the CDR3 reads TGTGCCAGCAGTCGCGACAGGGGGTCCACTGAAGCTTTCTTT.

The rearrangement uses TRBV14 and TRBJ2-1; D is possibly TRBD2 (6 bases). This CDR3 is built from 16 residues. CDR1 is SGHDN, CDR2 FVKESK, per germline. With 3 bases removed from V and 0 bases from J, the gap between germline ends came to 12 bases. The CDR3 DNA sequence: TGTGCCAGCAGCCAGACCCGGGGGAGCTCCTACAATGAGCAGTTCTTC. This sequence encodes CASSQTRGSSYNEQFF.

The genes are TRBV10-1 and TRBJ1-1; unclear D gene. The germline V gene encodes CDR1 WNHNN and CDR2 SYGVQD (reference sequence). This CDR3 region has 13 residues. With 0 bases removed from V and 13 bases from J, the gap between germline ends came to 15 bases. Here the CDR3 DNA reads TGCGCCAGCAGTGAGTCGATGAGCGGTAATGGTTTCTTT. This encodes CASSESMSGNGFF.

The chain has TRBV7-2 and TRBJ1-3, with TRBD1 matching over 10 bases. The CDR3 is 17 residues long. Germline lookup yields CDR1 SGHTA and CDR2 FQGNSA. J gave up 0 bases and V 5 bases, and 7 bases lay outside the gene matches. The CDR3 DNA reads TGTGCCAGCAGCACGGGACAGGGGCCCAACTCTGGAAACACCATATATTTT. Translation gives CASSTGQGPNSGNTIYF.

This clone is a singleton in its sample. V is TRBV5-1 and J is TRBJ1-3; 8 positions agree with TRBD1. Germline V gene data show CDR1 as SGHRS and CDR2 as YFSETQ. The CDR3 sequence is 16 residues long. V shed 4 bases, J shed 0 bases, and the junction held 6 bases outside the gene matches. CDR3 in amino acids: CASSTGQESSGNTIYF. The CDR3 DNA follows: TGCGCCAGCAGCACGGGACAGGAGAGCTCTGGAAACACCATATATTTT. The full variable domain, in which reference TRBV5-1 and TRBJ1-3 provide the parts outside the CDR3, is KAGVTQTPRYLIKTRGQQVTLSCSPISGHRSVSWYQQTPGQGLQFLFEYFSETQRNKGNFPGRFSGRQFSNSRSEMNVSTLELGDSALYLCASSTGQESSGNTIYFGEGSWLTVV.

The CDR3 coding sequence is TGTGCCAGCAGTGAATTGGACGGGAGGGTTGAGACCCAGTACTTC. Residues: CASSELDGRVETQYF. The V gene is TRBV25-1, the J gene TRBJ2-5; 8 bases match TRBD2. Germline V gene data show CDR1 as MGHDK and CDR2 as SYGVNS. V was clipped by 1 base and J by 5 bases; unmatched bases: 6. The length of the CDR3 is 15 residues.

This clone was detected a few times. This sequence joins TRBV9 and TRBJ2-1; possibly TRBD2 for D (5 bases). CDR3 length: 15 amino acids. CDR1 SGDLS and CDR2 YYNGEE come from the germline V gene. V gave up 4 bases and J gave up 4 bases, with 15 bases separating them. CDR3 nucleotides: TGTGCCAGCAGCCCAACTAGACTTGGATACAATGAGCAGTTCTTC. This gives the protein CASSPTRLGYNEQFF.